The T cell receptor beta chain under discussion was sequenced for a study of CD8+CD57+ T cells in acquired aplastic anemia. Turning to the study itself: Recorded DNA amounts for sorted CD4+ and CD8+ cells had an average of approximately 3 ug. Study conclusions and caveats: Both patients and controls carried the same twenty-nine CD8+ CDR3 sequences.

Trimming removed 6 bases from V and 4 bases from J; junction bases left unmatched: 3. The CDR3 length is 13 residues. This clonotype was detected ten times or more. Its antigen remains unknown. TCR beta VDJ and CDR3 were profiled, and genomic DNA was the template. Each CDR3 protein gets one entry after TCRdb re-called the reads with MiXCR. The repertoire holds approximately 99,000 distinct CDR3 sequences, with roughly 51% as singletons. Sequencing was done on a sample of sorted CD4+, CD8+, or CD8+CD57+ T cells (not recorded which) from PBMCs. The clonotype comes from a human donor in good health, serving as a control. V and J are TRBV12-3 or TRBV12-4 and TRBJ1-5; TRBD1 matches 7 bases. CDR3 in DNA: TGTGCCAGCAGGGGACAGTGGAATCAGCCCCAGCATTTT. Translated, it gives CASRGQWNQPQHF.